This T cell receptor beta chain was sequenced for a study of CD8 T cells in ankylosing spondylitis. MiXCR was run by TCRdb on the 5' RACE reads, yielding one entry per CDR3 protein. Among 450,000 to 550,000 distinct CDR3 sequences, less than 6% were seen once, and the ten largest hold roughly 3.3%. The CDR3 runs 14 residues. Germline-derived CDR1 and CDR2 are WNHNN and SYGVQD (reference sequence). V lost 0 bases, J lost 4 bases, and 9 bases lay in between. Study-level results: Within ankylosing spondylitis blood, a TCR beta motif made up of eight or nine highly homologous variants appeared to be characteristic. Reportedly, significant enrichment of disease-linked clones occurred in matched ankylosing spondylitis synovial fluid.

Details on this clonotype: As yet, its antigen is unknown. This may come from a read error, since a much larger clone is one base off.

The origin of this receptor is a male donor with ankylosing spondylitis. This chain connects TRBV10-1 to TRBJ2-5; D is uncertain. The sample was blood, either unsorted or a sorted T cell fraction (not recorded which). CDR3 region: CASSESRSRETQYF. CDR3 DNA sequence: TGCGCCAGCAGTGAGTCTAGATCCCGAGAGACCCAGTACTTC.